One sample yielded the 14 T cell receptor beta chains listed below, sequenced in a study of blood T cells in healthy people across ages. The authors ran a second PCR of 7 to 11 cycles using a sample-barcoded 5' primer and a J-beta primer mix. MiXCR was run by TCRdb on the 5' RACE reads, yielding one entry per CDR3 protein. The data contain under 950,000 distinct CDR3 sequences, 20% to 25% of them singletons. Sequencing was done on a sample of blood. These receptors originate from a man between 65 and 80 years old in good health.

This chain uses TRBV7-3 with TRBJ2-3, with 11 bases lining up with TRBD2. The trim removed 5 bases at V and 2 bases at J, leaving 12 bases unmatched. Per germline, CDR1 SGHTA and CDR2 FQGTGA. The CDR3 has 18 residues. The CDR3 region has the DNA TGTGCCAGCAGCCAGGGACTAGCGGCATATCTGAACACAGATACGCAGTATTTT. It encodes CASSQGLAAYLNTDTQYF.

This clonotype showed up just a few times. The chain couples TRBV29-1 to TRBJ2-3; 7 positions agree with TRBD2. Per the germline V gene, CDR1 is SQVTM and CDR2 is ANQGSEA. The ends lost 2 bases at V and 4 bases at J; junction bases unmatched: 9. The CDR3 covers 15 residues. The CDR3 nucleotides read TGCAGCGTTGAAACCGTTGGCGGGAGAGCAGATACGCAGTATTTT. Translation: CSVETVGGRADTQYF.

The chain has TRBV12-3 or TRBV12-4 and TRBJ1-1; TRBD1 aligns across 8 bases. The J segment lost 3 bases and the V segment lost 5 bases, leaving 5 bases of the junction unmatched. The CDR3 totals 14 residues. Here the CDR3 DNA reads TGTGCCAGCAGTGTCGACAGGGGCTACACTGAAGCTTTCTTT. Translation: CASSVDRGYTEAFF.

The DNA for the CDR3 is TGTGCCAGCAGCCAAGTTATAGGGGTAAACACCGGGGAGCTGTTTTTT. It translates to CASSQVIGVNTGELFF. The chain employs TRBV3-1 and TRBJ2-2; D might be TRBD1 (5 bases). This CDR3 has 16 residues. The V gene lost 1 base and the J gene lost 2 bases, with 11 bases spanning the gap. CDR1 is LGHDT, CDR2 YNNKEL, per germline (reference sequence). The full variable domain, its missing parts supplied by reference TRBV3-1 and TRBJ2-2, is DTAVSQTPKYLVTQMGNDKSIKCEQNLGHDTMYWYKQDSKKFLKIMFSYNNKELIINETVPNRFSPKSPDKAHLNLHINSLELGDSAVYFCASSQVIGVNTGELFFGEGSRLTVL.

This sequence joins TRBV7-9 and TRBJ2-3; 7 bases are shared with TRBD1. The CDR3 runs 15 residues. The V and J ends lost 1 base and 2 bases, in that order; junction bases with no gene match: 3. CDR1 SEHNR and CDR2 FQNEAQ come from the germline V gene (reference sequence). The DNA for the CDR3 is TGTGCCAGCAGCTTAGGGGACAGAAACACAGATACGCAGTATTTT. Its translation is CASSLGDRNTDTQYF.

This clonotype has just a few counts. The V and J genes are TRBV20-1 and TRBJ1-1; D ambiguous. V lost 6 bases and J lost 11, with 16 bases in between. CDR1 and CDR2 (germline): DFQATT, SNEGSKA (reference sequence). The CDR3 is 11 amino acids. The CDR3, as DNA: TGCAGTGCCCTAGTCGACCCCAGTGCTTTCTTT. Its protein product is CSALVDPSAFF.

This clonotype appeared a few times. The chain has TRBV29-1 and TRBJ2-5; 7 positions match TRBD2. Germline CDR1 and CDR2: SQVTM and ANQGSEA. V shed 4 bases and J 5 bases; nucleotides not matched to a gene: 10. CDR3 size: 14 residues. The CDR3 here is CSVGASGMRETQYF. CDR3 DNA sequence: TGCAGCGTTGGGGCTAGCGGAATGCGGGAGACCCAGTACTTC. The full variable domain, in which reference TRBV29-1 and TRBJ2-5 provide the parts outside the CDR3, is SAVISQKPSRDICQRGTSLTIQCQVDSQVTMMFWYRQQPGQSLTLIATANQGSEATYESGFVIDKFPISRPNLTFSTLTVSNMSPEDSSIYLCSVGASGMRETQYFGPGTRLLVL.

This clonotype was recorded a few times. Here the CDR3 reads CASTPSGSSYEQYF. CDR3 bases: TGTGCCAGCACCCCGTCAGGGAGCTCCTACGAGCAGTACTTC. This chain links TRBV27 with TRBJ2-7; D tentatively reads TRBD1 or TRBD2 (5 bases each). The CDR3 is 14 residues long. Germline V gene data show CDR1 as MNHEY and CDR2 as SMNVEV (reference sequence). Trimming pared 7 bases from V and 0 bases from J, leaving 13 bases between.

The chain links TRBV6-1 to TRBJ2-3; no firm D call. The ends were cut back, 6 bases at V and 3 bases at J, with 16 bases in the middle. This CDR3 has 15 amino acids. Looked up from germline, CDR1 is MNHNS and CDR2 is SASEGT. CDR3 nucleotide sequence: TGTGCCAGCAGCCCACAGAATCGTCTGACAGATACGCAGTATTTT. It is translated as CASSPQNRLTDTQYF.

This clonotype has a handful of counts. The chain combines TRBV15 with TRBJ1-1; the D gene is possibly TRBD1 (6 bases). V lost 1 base and J 4 bases, leaving 13 bases between the germline ends. This CDR3 has 15 residues. Germline V lookup: CDR1 LNHNV, CDR2 YYDKDF (reference sequence). The CDR3: CATSRGGRGGTEAFF. CDR3 coding DNA: TGTGCCACCAGCAGAGGTGGTCGAGGGGGCACTGAAGCTTTCTTT.

The chain employs TRBV11-2 and TRBJ2-7; TRBD1 or TRBD2 may be the D gene (6 bases each). V lost 3 bases, J lost 3 bases, and 9 bases lay in between. This CDR3 region has 13 residues. The germline V gene has CDR1 SGHAT and CDR2 FQNNGV. CDR3 sequence: CASSFGGLYEQYF. CDR3 nucleotide sequence: TGTGCCAGCAGCTTCGGGGGCCTCTACGAGCAGTACTTC.

The chain joins TRBV10-1 to TRBJ1-1; TRBD1 might be the D (5 bases). Germline CDR1 WNHNN, CDR2 SYGVQD (reference sequence). The CDR3 length is 15 residues. V lost 3 bases and J 3 bases, leaving 14 bases between the germline ends. CDR3 amino acids: CASSESAGKYTEAFF. The CDR3 DNA reads as TGCGCCAGCAGTGAATCGGCAGGGAAATACACTGAAGCTTTCTTT.

This sequence joins TRBV2 and TRBJ2-5; D gene unclear. The J call is in doubt because the DNA end fits TRBJ2-1 better. The CDR3 contains 13 residues. Looked up from germline, CDR1 is SNHLY and CDR2 is FYNNEI. This CDR3 reads CASNQEIWNEQFF. The CDR3 nucleotides read TGTGCCAGCAATCAGGAAATTTGGAATGAGCAGTTCTTC.

This clonotype appeared many times. The CDR3 is CASSLVALGTGSLEQFF. DNA of the CDR3: TGCGCCAGCAGCTTGGTAGCTCTCGGGACAGGGTCGCTTGAGCAGTTCTTC. V usage is TRBV5-1 and J usage is TRBJ2-5; 9 bases agree with TRBD1. The DNA end favors TRBJ2-1, so the J call may be wrong. Germline V gives CDR1 SGHRS, CDR2 YFSETQ. The CDR3 is made up of 17 amino acids.